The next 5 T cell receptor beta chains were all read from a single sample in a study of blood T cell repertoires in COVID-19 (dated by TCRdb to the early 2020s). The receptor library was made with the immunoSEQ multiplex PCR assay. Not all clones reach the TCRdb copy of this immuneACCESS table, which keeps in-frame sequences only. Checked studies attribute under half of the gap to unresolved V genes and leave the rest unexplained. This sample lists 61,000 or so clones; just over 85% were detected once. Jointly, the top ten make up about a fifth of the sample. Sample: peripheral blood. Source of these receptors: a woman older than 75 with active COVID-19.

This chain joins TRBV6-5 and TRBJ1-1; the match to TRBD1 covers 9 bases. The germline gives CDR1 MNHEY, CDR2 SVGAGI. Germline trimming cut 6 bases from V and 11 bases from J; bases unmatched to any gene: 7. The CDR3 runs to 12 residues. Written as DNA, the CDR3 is TGTGCCAGCAGGTACCGGGACAGGGAGGCTTTCTTT. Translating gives CASRYRDREAFF.

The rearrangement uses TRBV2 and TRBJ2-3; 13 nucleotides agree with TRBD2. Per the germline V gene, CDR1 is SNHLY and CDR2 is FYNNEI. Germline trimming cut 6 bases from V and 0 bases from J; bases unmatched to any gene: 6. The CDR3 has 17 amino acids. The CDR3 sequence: CASSGLAGDTSTDTQYF. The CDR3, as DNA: TGTGCCAGCAGCGGACTAGCGGGGGACACTAGCACAGATACGCAGTATTTT.

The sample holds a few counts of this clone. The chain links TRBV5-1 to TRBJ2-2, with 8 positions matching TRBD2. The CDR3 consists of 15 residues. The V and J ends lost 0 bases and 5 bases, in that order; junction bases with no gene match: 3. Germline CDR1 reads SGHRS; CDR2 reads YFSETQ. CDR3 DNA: TGCGCCAGCAGCTTGGGGACTAGCAGGACCGGGGAGCTGTTTTTT. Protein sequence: CASSLGTSRTGELFF.

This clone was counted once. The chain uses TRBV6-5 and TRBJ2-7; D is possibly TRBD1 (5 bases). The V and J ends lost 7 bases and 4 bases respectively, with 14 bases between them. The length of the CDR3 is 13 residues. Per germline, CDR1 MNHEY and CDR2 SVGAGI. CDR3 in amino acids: CASMQGNVYEQYF. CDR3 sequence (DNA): TGTGCCAGCATGCAGGGTAATGTATACGAGCAGTACTTC.

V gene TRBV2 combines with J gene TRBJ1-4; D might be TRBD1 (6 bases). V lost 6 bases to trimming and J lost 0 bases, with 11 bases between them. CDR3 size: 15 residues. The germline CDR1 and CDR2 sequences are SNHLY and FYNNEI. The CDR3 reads CASRGQSSTNEKLFF. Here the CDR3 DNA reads TGTGCCAGCAGAGGACAGAGCTCAACTAATGAAAAACTGTTTTTT.